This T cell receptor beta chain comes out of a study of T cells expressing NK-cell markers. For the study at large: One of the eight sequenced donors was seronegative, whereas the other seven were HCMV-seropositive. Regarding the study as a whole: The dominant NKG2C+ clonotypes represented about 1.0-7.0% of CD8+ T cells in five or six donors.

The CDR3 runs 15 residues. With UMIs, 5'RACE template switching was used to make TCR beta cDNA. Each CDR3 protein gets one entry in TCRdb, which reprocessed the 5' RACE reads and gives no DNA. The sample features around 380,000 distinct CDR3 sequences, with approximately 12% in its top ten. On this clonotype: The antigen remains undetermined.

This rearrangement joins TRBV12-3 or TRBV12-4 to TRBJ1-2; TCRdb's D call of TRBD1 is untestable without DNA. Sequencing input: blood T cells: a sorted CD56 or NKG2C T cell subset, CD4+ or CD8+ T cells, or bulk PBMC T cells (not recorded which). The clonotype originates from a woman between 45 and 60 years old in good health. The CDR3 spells CASSLRTANNYGYTF.